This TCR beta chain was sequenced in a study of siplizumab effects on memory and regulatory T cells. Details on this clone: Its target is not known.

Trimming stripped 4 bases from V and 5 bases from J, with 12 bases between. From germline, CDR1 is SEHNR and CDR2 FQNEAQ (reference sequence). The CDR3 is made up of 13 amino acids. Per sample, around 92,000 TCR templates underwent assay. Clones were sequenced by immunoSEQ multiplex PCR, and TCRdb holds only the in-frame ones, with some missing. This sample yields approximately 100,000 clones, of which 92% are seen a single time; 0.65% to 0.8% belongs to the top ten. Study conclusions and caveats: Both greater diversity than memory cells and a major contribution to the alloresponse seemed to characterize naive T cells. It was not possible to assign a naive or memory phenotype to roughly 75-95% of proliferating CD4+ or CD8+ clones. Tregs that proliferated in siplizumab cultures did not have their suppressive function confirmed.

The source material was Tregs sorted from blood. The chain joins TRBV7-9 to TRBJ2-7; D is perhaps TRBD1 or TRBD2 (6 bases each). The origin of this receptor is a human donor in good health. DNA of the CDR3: TGTGCCAGCAGCTCTTTAGGGGGGAACGAGCAGTACTTC. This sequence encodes CASSSLGGNEQYF.